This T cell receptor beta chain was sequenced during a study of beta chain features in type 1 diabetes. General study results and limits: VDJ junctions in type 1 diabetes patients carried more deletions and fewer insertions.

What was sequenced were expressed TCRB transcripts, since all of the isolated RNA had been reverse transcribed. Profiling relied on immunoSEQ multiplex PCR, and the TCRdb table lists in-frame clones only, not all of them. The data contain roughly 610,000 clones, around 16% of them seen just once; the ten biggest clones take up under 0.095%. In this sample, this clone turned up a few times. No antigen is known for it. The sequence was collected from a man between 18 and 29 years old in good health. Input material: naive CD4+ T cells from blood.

The CDR3 loop is CASSFGTSGTSETQYF. CDR3 in DNA: TGCGCCAGCAGCTTCGGGACTAGCGGGACCTCGGAGACCCAGTACTTC. The rearrangement uses TRBV5-1 and TRBJ2-5, with 13 bases fitting TRBD2. CDR3 length: 16 residues. Germline V gene data show CDR1 as SGHRS and CDR2 as YFSETQ. V shed 2 bases, J shed 5 bases, and the junction held 6 bases outside the gene matches.